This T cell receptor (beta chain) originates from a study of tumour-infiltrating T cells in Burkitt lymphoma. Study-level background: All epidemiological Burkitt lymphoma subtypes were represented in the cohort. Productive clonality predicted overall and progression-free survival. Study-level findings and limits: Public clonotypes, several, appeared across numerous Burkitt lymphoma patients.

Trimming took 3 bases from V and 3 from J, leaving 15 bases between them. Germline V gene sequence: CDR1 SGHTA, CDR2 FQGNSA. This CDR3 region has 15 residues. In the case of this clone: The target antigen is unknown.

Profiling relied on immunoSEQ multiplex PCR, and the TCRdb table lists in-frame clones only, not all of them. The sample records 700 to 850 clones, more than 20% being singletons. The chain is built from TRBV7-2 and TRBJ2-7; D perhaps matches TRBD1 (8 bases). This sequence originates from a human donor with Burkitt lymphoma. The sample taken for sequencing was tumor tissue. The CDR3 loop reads CASSFTGGVDYEQYF. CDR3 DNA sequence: TGTGCCAGCAGCTTTACAGGGGGGGTTGACTACGAGCAGTACTTC. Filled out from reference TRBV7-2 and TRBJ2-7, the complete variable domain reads GAGVSQSPSNKVTEKGKDVELRCDPISGHTALYWYRQSLGQGLEFLIYFQGNSAPDKSGLPSDRFSAERTGGSVSTLTIQRTQQEDSAVYLCASSFTGGVDYEQYFGPGTRLTVT.